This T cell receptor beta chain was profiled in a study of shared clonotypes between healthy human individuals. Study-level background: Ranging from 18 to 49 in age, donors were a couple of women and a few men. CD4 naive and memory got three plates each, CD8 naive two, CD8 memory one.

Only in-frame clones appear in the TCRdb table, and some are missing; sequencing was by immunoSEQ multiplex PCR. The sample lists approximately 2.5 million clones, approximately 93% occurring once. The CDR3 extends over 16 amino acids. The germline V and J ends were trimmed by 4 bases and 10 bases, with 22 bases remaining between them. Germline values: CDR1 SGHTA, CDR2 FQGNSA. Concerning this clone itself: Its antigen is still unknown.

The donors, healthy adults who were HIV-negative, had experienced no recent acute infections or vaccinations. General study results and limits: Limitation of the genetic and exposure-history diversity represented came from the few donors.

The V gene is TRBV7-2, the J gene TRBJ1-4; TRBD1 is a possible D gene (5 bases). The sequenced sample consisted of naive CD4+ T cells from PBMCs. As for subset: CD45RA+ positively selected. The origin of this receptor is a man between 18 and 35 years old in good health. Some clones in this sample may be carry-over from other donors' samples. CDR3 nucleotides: TGTGCCAGCAGCTACCGAAAGTCCCCTCGCGGGGGAAAACTGTTTTTT. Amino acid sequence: CASSYRKSPRGGKLFF.